The 32 T cell receptor beta chains presented below share a single source sample, sequenced in a study of CD8 T cells in ankylosing spondylitis. TCRdb ran MiXCR on the 5' RACE reads and lists one entry per CDR3 protein. The sample has around 150,000 distinct CDR3 sequences; roughly an eighth are singletons. Sequencing used blood, either unsorted or a sorted T cell fraction (not recorded which). These receptor sequences come from a female donor with ankylosing spondylitis or in good health (not recorded which).

This clonotype was recorded many times. The V call is TRBV11-2, the J call TRBJ2-7; D is unresolved. In germline, CDR1 is SGHAT, CDR2 FQNNGV. V was pared by 3 bases and J by 2 bases, with 14 bases between. This CDR3 has 15 amino acids. The CDR3 loop reads CASSFVPDLTYEQYF. For the CDR3, the DNA is TGTGCCAGCAGCTTCGTTCCCGACTTAACCTACGAGCAGTACTTC.

V usage is TRBV20-1 and J usage is TRBJ2-7, with TRBD1 identical over 9 bases. The V and J ends lost 2 bases and 0 bases, in that order; junction bases with no gene match: 5. This CDR3 is 15 amino acids long. Germline CDR1 reads DFQATT; CDR2 reads SNEGSKA (reference sequence). The CDR3 DNA sequence: TGCAGTGCTAGATATCGGGACAGGGCCTCCTACGAGCAGTACTTC. Its protein product is CSARYRDRASYEQYF.

This clonotype came up many times. The chain recombines TRBV3-1 with TRBJ1-2, with D perhaps matching TRBD1 (6 bases). The germline V and J ends were trimmed by 0 bases and 4 bases, with 12 bases remaining between them. The CDR3 totals 15 residues. Germline CDR1 and CDR2: LGHDT and YNNKEL (reference sequence). CDR3 coding DNA: TGTGCCAGCAGCCAAGACACAGGGATGGGCTATGGCTACACCTTC. Translating it yields CASSQDTGMGYGYTF.

This clonotype was recorded many times. This chain uses TRBV20-1 with TRBJ2-1; 8 bases match TRBD2. The CDR3 has 16 residues. Germline CDR1 and CDR2: DFQATT and SNEGSKA (reference sequence). V shed 7 bases and J 3 bases; nucleotides not matched to a gene: 14. CDR3 DNA sequence: TGCAGTGGATCCGGGGGGGCTACCCCCCACTACAATGAGCAGTTCTTC. It translates to CSGSGGATPHYNEQFF.

This clonotype was counted ten times or more. The genes are TRBV3-1 and TRBJ2-5; no firm D call. The V end was cut by 9 bases, the J end by 5 bases, with 4 bases between. This CDR3 contains 9 residues. Germline-derived CDR1 and CDR2 are LGHDT and YNNKEL (reference sequence). This chain's CDR3 is CASGETQYF. As DNA, the CDR3 is TGTGCCAGTGGGGAGACCCAGTACTTC.

The sample holds many counts of this clonotype. The rearrangement joins TRBV5-1 to TRBJ1-2; no clear D. Trimming took off 4 bases at V and 5 bases at J, with 12 bases between the two ends. The V gene's germline CDR1 is SGHRS and CDR2 YFSETQ. This CDR3 is 13 amino acids long. DNA for the CDR3: TGCGCCAGCAGCCGGGGAGAGGGATATGGCTACACCTTC. This gives the protein CASSRGEGYGYTF.

This clonotype was picked up a small number of times. This rearrangement joins TRBV20-1 to TRBJ2-2; D ambiguous. CDR3 length: 11 amino acids. V dropped 6 bases and J dropped 3 bases, with 5 bases sitting between them. The germline gives CDR1 DFQATT, CDR2 SNEGSKA (reference sequence). This chain's CDR3 is CSAGDTGELFF. The CDR3 coding sequence is TGCAGTGCGGGTGACACCGGGGAGCTGTTTTTT.

This clonotype was counted many times. The chain joins TRBV6-1 to TRBJ1-5, with a weak D call TRBD1 (6 bases). Germline CDR1 and CDR2: MNHNS and SASEGT. The CDR3 has 16 amino acids. V was trimmed by 6 bases and J by 1 base, leaving 16 bases between them. The CDR3 is CASSLGRGGSNQPQHF. The CDR3 coding sequence is TGTGCCAGCAGCCTCGGCAGGGGAGGAAGCAATCAGCCCCAGCATTTT.

At least ten counts were recorded for this clonotype. J is TRBJ2-4 and V is TRBV2; 8 positions match TRBD1. The germline V gene has CDR1 SNHLY and CDR2 FYNNEI. The CDR3 covers 13 residues. J lost 9 bases, V lost 4 bases, and 5 bases had no gene match. The CDR3 sequence: CASSATTGGIQYF. CDR3 nucleotides: TGTGCCAGCAGTGCCACTACAGGGGGCATTCAGTACTTC.

At least ten counts were recorded for this clonotype. The CDR3 DNA follows: TGTGCCAGCAGCGTCGGGACCTCGAACACCGGGGAGCTGTTTTTT. It yields the protein CASSVGTSNTGELFF. The V and J genes are TRBV9 and TRBJ2-2; the D call may be TRBD1 or TRBD2 (5 bases each). Germline V gives CDR1 SGDLS, CDR2 YYNGEE. CDR3 size: 15 residues. Trimming left V 2 bases short and J 0 bases short, with 8 bases between.

In its sample, this clonotype was seen many times. The chain recombines TRBV7-8 with TRBJ1-1; D unresolved. Trimming took 5 bases from V and 3 from J, leaving 16 bases between them. Per the germline V gene, CDR1 is SGHVS and CDR2 is FQNEAQ. The CDR3 runs 15 residues. The CDR3 DNA reads TGTGCCAGCAGCGGTAAAAGGCTCGTGGACACTGAAGCTTTCTTT. It encodes CASSGKRLVDTEAFF.

Remarks on this clonotype: A much more abundant neighbour one base away suggests this may be a read error. V gene TRBV12-3 or TRBV12-4 combines with J gene TRBJ1-1; the match to TRBD1 covers 8 bases. There are 14 residues in the CDR3. CDR3 in amino acids: CAGRNRGYVTEAFF. CDR3 nucleotides: TGTGCCGGCAGAAACAGGGGGTATGTGACTGAAGCTTTCTTT.

This clonotype came up many times. The chain employs TRBV25-1 and TRBJ2-7; TRBD2 aligns across 8 bases. Germline CDR1 and CDR2: MGHDK and SYGVNS. The CDR3 loop spans 15 amino acids. V trimming: 2 bases; J trimming: 5 bases; junction bases outside the gene matches: 8. The CDR3 here is CASSEAGGTRDEQYF. CDR3 coding DNA: TGTGCCAGCAGTGAAGCGGGCGGGACTAGGGACGAGCAGTACTTC.

This clonotype came up a few times. The rearrangement joins TRBV19 to TRBJ1-2, with D possibly being TRBD1 (5 bases). The CDR3 runs 14 residues. In germline, CDR1 is LNHDA, CDR2 SQIVND (reference sequence). V dropped 3 bases and J dropped 5 bases, with 13 bases sitting between them. The CDR3, as DNA: TGTGCCAGTAGTATCTACTCCGGGGGGTATGGCTACACCTTC. Amino acid sequence: CASSIYSGGYGYTF.

This clonotype was seen many times. The gene calls are TRBV5-1 and TRBJ2-7; D gene ambiguous. Trimming removed 1 base from V and 2 bases from J, with 7 bases in between. Germline CDR1 is SGHRS and CDR2 is YFSETQ. This CDR3 has 13 residues. The CDR3 nucleotides read TGCGCCAGCAGCTTGAGCATCGCCTACGAGCAGTACTTC. It codes for CASSLSIAYEQYF.

The chain links TRBV7-6 to TRBJ2-1, with D maybe TRBD1 (6 bases). The V end lost 5 bases, the J end lost 5 bases, and 13 bases lay between the germline ends. CDR1 is SGHVS, CDR2 FNYEAQ, per germline. The CDR3 totals 14 residues. CDR3 residues: CASSARDTHNEQFF. In nucleotides, the CDR3 is TGTGCCAGCAGCGCCCGGGACACCCACAATGAGCAGTTCTTC. Variable domain in full (rest from reference TRBV7-6 and TRBJ2-1): GAGVSQSPRYKVTKRGQDVALRCDPISGHVSLYWYRQALGQGPEFLTYFNYEAQQDKSGLPNDRFSAERPEGSISTLTIQRTEQRDSAMYRCASSARDTHNEQFFGPGTRLTVL.

Remarks on this clonotype: A much larger clone lies one base from this, so it may be a read error. V and J are TRBV9 and TRBJ2-5; perhaps TRBD2 as D (7 bases). Germline-derived CDR1 and CDR2 are SGDLS and YYNGEE. This CDR3 spans 16 amino acids. The CDR3, as DNA: TGTGCCAGCAGCCCTAACGCGGGGGCGGTCCAAGAGACCCAGTCCTTC. Translation gives CASSPNAGAVQETQSF.

The chain has TRBV12-3 or TRBV12-4 and TRBJ2-7; 7 bases line up with TRBD1. This CDR3 is built from 16 residues. V lost 6 bases to trimming and J lost 3 bases; unmatched junction nucleotides: 14. CDR3 loop: CASRPHRDRGGYEQYF. The CDR3 DNA is TGTGCCAGCAGGCCACACCGGGACAGAGGCGGCTACGAGCAGTACTTC.

This clonotype was detected many times. This rearrangement joins TRBV20-1 to TRBJ1-4; D may be TRBD1 (6 bases). V was trimmed by 5 bases and J by 5 bases, leaving 15 bases between them. Germline V gene lookup returns CDR1 DFQATT and CDR2 SNEGSKA (reference sequence). The CDR3 is 14 amino acids. Here the CDR3 reads CSAEKVQGNEKLFF. The CDR3 DNA is TGCAGTGCTGAGAAGGTTCAGGGGAATGAAAAACTGTTTTTT.

There are a few counts of this clonotype. V usage is TRBV5-1 and J usage is TRBJ1-1; D perhaps matches TRBD1 (5 bases). Germline CDR1 reads SGHRS; CDR2 reads YFSETQ. The CDR3 is 13 amino acids. V gave up 10 bases and J gave up 3 bases, with 16 bases separating them. Here the CDR3 reads CAVSRGGDTEAFF. CDR3 in DNA: TGCGCCGTCTCCCGGGGGGGGGACACTGAAGCTTTCTTT.

This sequence joins TRBV2 and TRBJ2-6; D call uncertain. This CDR3 is 15 amino acids long. Germline CDR1 and CDR2: SNHLY and FYNNEI. With 2 bases removed from V and 0 bases from J, the gap between germline ends came to 5 bases. Here the CDR3 reads CASSEQFSGANVLTF. CDR3 coding DNA: TGTGCCAGCAGTGAACAGTTCTCTGGGGCCAACGTCCTGACTTTC.

The table lists this clonotype with many counts. The gene calls are TRBV29-1 and TRBJ2-5; the D is unclear. V lost 7 bases and J lost 1, with 13 bases in between. Per the germline V gene, CDR1 is SQVTM and CDR2 is ANQGSEA. The CDR3 has 13 amino acids. DNA for the CDR3: TGCAGCGCAGGTGCCAGTATCCAAGAGACCCAGTACTTC. It translates to CSAGASIQETQYF.

About this clonotype itself: The junction shows a germline mismatch at one end, possibly a read error. The chain combines TRBV20-1 with TRBJ1-1; no firm D call. Per germline, CDR1 DFQATT and CDR2 SNEGSKA (reference sequence). The CDR3 is made up of 15 amino acids. The CDR3 region has the DNA TGCAGTGCTCCACGAGGTTATACCATGAACACTGAAGCTCTCTTT. Protein product: CSAPRGYTMNTEALF.

This clonotype was seen ten or more times. The chain combines TRBV28 with TRBJ1-5; D gene unclear. V lost 10 bases and J lost 1, with 11 bases in between. The germline CDR1 and CDR2 sequences are MDHEN and SYDVKM. The CDR3 runs to 13 residues. CDR3 protein: CATRQSSNQPQHF. The DNA for the CDR3 is TGTGCCACCAGGCAGTCGAGCAATCAGCCCCAGCATTTT.

This clonotype has ten or more counts. V is TRBV20-1 and J is TRBJ1-2; tentative D call: TRBD1 (5 bases). The CDR3 totals 11 residues. The V end lost 6 bases, the J end lost 5 bases, and 10 bases lay between the germline ends. CDR1 is DFQATT and CDR2 is SNEGSKA in the germline V gene (reference sequence). Here the CDR3 reads CSADGGYGYTF. CDR3 DNA sequence: TGCAGTGCCGACGGGGGATATGGCTACACCTTC.

This clonotype turned up a few times. V is TRBV5-1 and J is TRBJ2-1, with D possibly matching TRBD2 (5 bases). Germline V gene sequence: CDR1 SGHRS, CDR2 YFSETQ. The V end was cut by 3 bases, the J end by 5 bases, with 9 bases between. The CDR3 runs 13 residues. The CDR3 sequence is CASSSGFHNEQFF. The DNA of the CDR3 is TGCGCCAGCAGCTCGGGGTTTCACAATGAGCAGTTCTTC.

Many counts were recorded for this clonotype. The chain is built from TRBV7-9 and TRBJ2-7; 8 bases fit TRBD1. The junction had 10 bases not matched to a gene; V was cut back by 4 bases and J by 5 bases. Looked up from germline, CDR1 is SEHNR and CDR2 is FQNEAQ (reference sequence). The CDR3 sequence is 15 residues long. The CDR3 DNA reads TGTGCCAGCAGCTCATGGACAGGGTTCGGCCACGAGCAGTACTTC. As protein: CASSSWTGFGHEQYF.

The chain combines TRBV12-3 or TRBV12-4 with TRBJ1-2; no clear D gene. The CDR3 runs 13 residues. V lost 4 bases and J 6 bases, leaving 12 bases between the germline ends. CDR3 sequence (DNA): TGTGCCAGCAGTTCCGGAGGGTCGGATGGCTACACCTTC. Translated, it gives CASSSGGSDGYTF.

This clonotype was observed at least ten times. The chain recombines TRBV12-3 or TRBV12-4 with TRBJ2-1; 8 nucleotides match TRBD1. The CDR3 extends over 14 amino acids. The V segment lost 7 bases and the J segment 3 bases; nucleotides outside the gene matches: 5. The CDR3 is CASNQGAIYNEQFF. The CDR3 coding sequence is TGTGCCAGCAATCAGGGGGCCATCTACAATGAGCAGTTCTTC.

This clonotype was detected ten times or more. This chain links TRBV7-6 with TRBJ1-5, with a weak D call TRBD1 (5 bases). Trimming shortened V by 5 bases and J by 5 bases, and 10 bases separated the two germline ends. Germline V gene sequence: CDR1 SGHVS, CDR2 FNYEAQ. The CDR3 length is 13 residues. The CDR3 sequence: CASSPQEDQPQHF. The CDR3 DNA follows: TGTGCCAGCAGCCCACAGGAGGATCAGCCCCAGCATTTT.

This rearrangement joins TRBV18 to TRBJ1-2, with D perhaps matching TRBD1 (5 bases). Looked up from germline, CDR1 is KGHSH and CDR2 is LQKENI. The CDR3 runs 12 residues. V was shortened by 4 bases and J by 6 bases, with 9 bases between the two germline ends. As DNA, the CDR3 is TGTGCCAGCTCACACTCCAGGGATGGCTACACCTTC. Encoded protein: CASSHSRDGYTF.

This clonotype was picked up many times. This chain uses TRBV28 with TRBJ2-1; D is undetermined. CDR1 and CDR2 (germline): MDHEN, SYDVKM. The germline V and J ends were trimmed by 2 bases and 7 bases, with 3 bases remaining between them. The CDR3 is 11 amino acids. CDR3 coding DNA: TGTGCCAGCAGTTTAAGAAATGAGCAGTTCTTC. It specifies CASSLRNEQFF.